This T cell receptor (beta chain) stems from a study of blood T cell repertoires in COVID-19. Study details: Sources were T cells, B-cell-depleted T cells, or PBMCs; the material itself was cDNA or gDNA.

The table lists this clone with a count of one. Germline CDR1 reads MDHEN; CDR2 reads SYDVKM. This CDR3 has 14 amino acids. Between the trimmed V and J ends, which lost 3 bases and 0 bases, there was a span of 7 bases. The authors' processing: Reference gene primer amplification yielded estimated nucleated cell counts. Clones were read by immunoSEQ multiplex PCR, and TCRdb kept only the in-frame ones, dropping some. V and J calls and clone size are those listed in that table; D and trimming were worked out from the DNA. Of approximately 170,000 clones listed, approximately 79% were seen once; the top ten hold less than 3%.

The sequenced sample was peripheral blood. J is TRBJ2-3 and V is TRBV28; D not resolved. The source is a woman older than 75 with acute or convalescent COVID-19. The CDR3 region has the DNA TGTGCCAGCAGTTTGGCGGCTAGCACAGATACGCAGTATTTT. This translates into CASSLAASTDTQYF.